This TCR beta chain was documented in a study of human CD8 memory T cell subsets. Looked up from germline, CDR1 is SEHNR and CDR2 is FQNEAQ (reference sequence). The CDR3 sequence is 16 residues long. UMI-labeled 5' RACE was used, and it produced the TCR beta libraries. No DNA is given; TCRdb re-called the 5' RACE reads and lists each CDR3 protein once. This sample carries about 4,000 distinct CDR3 sequences, with approximately 30% going to the ten biggest clones. This chain joins TRBV7-9 and TRBJ1-1; the D call of TRBD1 rests on TCRdb alone, since no DNA is present to check it. Input material: CD8+ T cells from PBMCs. The receptor was isolated from a human donor in good health. This CDR3 reads CASVPPGGKEGTEAFF.